This T cell receptor beta chain stems from a study of vaccination effects on CD4 cells after COVID-19. Libraries were prepared by immunoSEQ multiplex PCR; TCRdb keeps only in-frame clonotypes and omits some of them. This table holds 20,000 to 25,000 clones, 60% to 70% found once. Under the ViraFEST assay, PBMC were stimulated with viral peptide pools so that antigen-specific CD4+ T cells expanded. Sequencing was performed afterwards. The authors isolated CD4+ T cells after about 10 days of culture. None of these healthy vaccinees had been infected with SARS-CoV-2 before vaccination. A density of more than 1.5 million PBMC per well was used; these cells were cultured with roughly 10 IU/ml IL-2 and approximately 10 ug/ml peptides. IL-2 medium was substituted for half the medium on days 3 and 7. On this clone itself: The antigen remains unidentified.

The receptor comes from a human donor who received a COVID-19 vaccine. The starting material was CD4+ T cells from PBMCs cultured with HCoV-NL63 spike peptides, obtained before COVID-19 vaccination.

CDR3 protein: CASSPTLAGQYNEQFF. The CDR3 nucleotides are TGTGCCAGCAGCCCGACTTTAGCGGGACAGTACAATGAGCAGTTCTTC. The chain combines TRBV7-9 with TRBJ2-1; TRBD2 might be the D (8 bases). This CDR3 spans 16 amino acids. Germline V gene lookup returns CDR1 SEHNR and CDR2 FQNEAQ (reference sequence). The V gene lost 5 bases and the J gene lost 4 bases, with 18 bases spanning the gap.